One sample yielded the 16 T cell receptor beta chains listed below, sequenced in a study of response to subunit inactivated influenza vaccine. Using its own MiXCR run on the RT-PCR reads, TCRdb lists one record per CDR3 protein. The sample consists of 500,000 or so distinct CDR3 sequences, more than 15% of them appearing once. Material: CD4+ T cells sorted from PBMCs, obtained less than 30 months after vaccination. These receptors all come from a man between 50 and 69 years old who received an inactivated influenza vaccine.

This clonotype was recorded a few times. The rearrangement joins TRBV12-3 or TRBV12-4 to TRBJ1-2, with D perhaps matching TRBD1 (5 bases). V was shortened by 6 bases and J by 4 bases, with 15 bases between the two germline ends. The CDR3 sequence is 14 residues long. The CDR3, as DNA: TGTGCCAGCAGCCCGACTAAGACAGCCTATGGCTACACCTTC. It is translated as CASSPTKTAYGYTF.

V usage is TRBV21-1 and J usage is TRBJ2-7. TRBV21-1 is a listed pseudogene. This CDR3 region has 15 residues. The CDR3 protein is CASSSPYGQSYEQYF. Written as DNA, the CDR3 is TGTGCCAGCAGCTCACCTTATGGCCAGTCCTACGAGCAGTACTTC.

This chain joins TRBV3-1 and TRBJ1-6, with D uncertain. Trimming removed 4 bases from V and 0 bases from J, with 7 bases in between. Germline V gene sequence: CDR1 LGHDT, CDR2 YNNKEL (reference sequence). This CDR3 has 15 residues. This CDR3 reads CASSPASSYNSPLHF. The CDR3 region has the DNA TGTGCCAGCAGCCCCGCGAGCTCCTATAATTCACCCCTCCACTTT.

The rearrangement joins TRBV4-2 to TRBJ2-7, with D perhaps being TRBD1 or TRBD2 (6 bases each). Per the germline V gene, CDR1 is LGHNA and CDR2 is YNFKEQ. The CDR3 runs 15 residues. V was clipped by 5 bases and J by 0 bases, with 14 bases between them. The CDR3 bases are TGTGCCAGCAGCGGCCAGAGGGGGGACTCCTACGAGCAGTACTTC. This encodes CASSGQRGDSYEQYF.

J is TRBJ2-3 and V is TRBV11-2; the D gene is possibly TRBD1 (6 bases). From germline, CDR1 is SGHAT and CDR2 FQNNGV. V lost 7 bases and J 0 bases, leaving 23 bases between the germline ends. The CDR3 consists of 18 residues. The CDR3 coding sequence is TGTGCCAGCATAAAGGGGTCTGGGGGCCCTCTGAGCACAGATACGCAGTATTTT. This gives the protein CASIKGSGGPLSTDTQYF.

The chain is built from TRBV11-2 and TRBJ2-3; D may be TRBD1 or TRBD2 (6 bases each). The CDR3 covers 15 residues. V was clipped by 6 bases and J by 0 bases, with 13 bases between them. Germline V gives CDR1 SGHAT, CDR2 FQNNGV. CDR3 nucleotides: TGTGCCAGCAGACCTAGGGGGACTAGCACAGATACGCAGTATTTT. Its protein is CASRPRGTSTDTQYF.

The table lists this clonotype with a few counts. DNA of the CDR3: TGCAGTGCTAGGAAGGCAGGGATGAACACTGAAGCTTTCTTT. It codes for CSARKAGMNTEAFF. The V gene is TRBV20-1, the J gene TRBJ1-1, with D possibly matching TRBD1 (5 bases). The germline gives CDR1 DFQATT, CDR2 SNEGSKA (reference sequence). The CDR3 has 14 amino acids. V was clipped by 3 bases and J by 0 bases, with 11 bases between them.

Concerning this clonotype itself: Sequence at one end of the junction differs from germline and may be a read error. This rearrangement joins TRBV20-1 to TRBJ2-2; the D gene is possibly TRBD2 (6 bases). Germline V gene sequence: CDR1 DFQATT, CDR2 SNEGSKA (reference sequence). This CDR3 is 15 amino acids long. The CDR3 region has the DNA TGCAGTGCTCATCCTTCAGGGAGGAACACCGTGGAGCTGTTTTTT. As protein: CSAHPSGRNTVELFF.

The chain uses TRBV4-3 and TRBJ1-4, with 8 bases matching TRBD1. There are 16 residues in the CDR3. With V trimmed by 0 bases and J by 7 bases, 7 bases remained unmatched. Germline assignment: CDR1 LGHNA and CDR2 YSLEER. CDR3 bases: TGCGCCAGCAGCCAAGACCACAGGGGGGGAAGTGAAAAACTGTTTTTT. This encodes CASSQDHRGGSEKLFF.

This clonotype has only a few counts. The chain joins TRBV29-1 to TRBJ2-3; 7 nucleotides match TRBD2. Germline trimming cut 7 bases from V and 3 bases from J; bases unmatched to any gene: 10. Germline V gene lookup returns CDR1 SQVTM and CDR2 ANQGSEA. The CDR3 is 14 amino acids. Here the CDR3 reads CSADFGGRTDTQYF. The CDR3 region has the DNA TGCAGCGCCGACTTCGGGGGGAGGACAGATACGCAGTATTTT.

This clonotype was recorded at least ten times. The chain is built from TRBV25-1 and TRBJ1-2; 7 bases fit TRBD1. The CDR3 has 14 residues. The germline gives CDR1 MGHDK, CDR2 SYGVNS. V lost 2 bases and J lost 4; bases outside the gene matches: 4. CDR3 coding DNA: TGTGCCAGCAGTGAAGGGGCAGGGGGCTATGGCTACACCTTC. Encoded protein: CASSEGAGGYGYTF.

This chain uses TRBV12-3 or TRBV12-4 with TRBJ1-5; 9 bases line up with TRBD1. The CDR3 is 14 amino acids. Losses at the gene ends were 6 bases for V and 7 bases for J; bases not matched to a gene: 7. CDR3 sequence: CASSAGQGRQPQHF. The CDR3 DNA reads TGTGCCAGCAGCGCTGGACAGGGGAGGCAGCCCCAGCATTTT.

The CDR3 reads CSAIGQGFSYEQYF. CDR3 DNA: TGCAGTGCCATCGGCCAGGGATTCTCCTACGAGCAGTACTTC. This chain uses TRBV20-1 with TRBJ2-7; a possible D gene is TRBD1 (5 bases). Germline assignment: CDR1 DFQATT and CDR2 SNEGSKA (reference sequence). The CDR3 consists of 14 residues. The V and J ends lost 6 bases and 0 bases respectively, with 15 bases between them.

This clonotype came up many times. The chain carries TRBV28 and TRBJ1-1, with D uncertain. Germline loops: CDR1 MDHEN, CDR2 SYDVKM. The CDR3 covers 13 residues. The V gene lost 5 bases and the J gene lost 1 base, with 8 bases spanning the gap. CDR3 loop: CASSPRPNTEAFF. CDR3 sequence (DNA): TGTGCCAGCAGTCCCCGACCGAACACTGAAGCTTTCTTT.

This clonotype was recorded a few times. The chain recombines TRBV11-2 with TRBJ2-3; no clear D gene. CDR1 SGHAT and CDR2 FQNNGV come from the germline V gene. The germline V and J ends were trimmed by 4 bases and 5 bases, with 13 bases remaining between them. The CDR3 sequence is 14 residues long. The CDR3 loop reads CASSSLYGGDTQYF. DNA for the CDR3: TGTGCCAGCAGCTCCCTTTACGGTGGAGATACGCAGTATTTT. Combining the CDR3 with reference TRBV11-2 and TRBJ2-3 gives the whole variable domain EAGVAQSPRYKIIEKRQSVAFWCNPISGHATLYWYQQILGQGPKLLIQFQNNGVVDDSQLPKDRFSAERLKGVDSTLKIQPAKLEDSAVYLCASSSLYGGDTQYFGPGTRLTVL.

The V gene is TRBV20-1, the J gene TRBJ2-7, with 8 nucleotides matching TRBD2. V gave up 3 bases and J gave up 3 bases; unmatched junction bases: 10. Germline CDR1 and CDR2: DFQATT and SNEGSKA (reference sequence). This CDR3 contains 15 residues. CDR3: CSASTRESGSYEQYF. The CDR3 DNA is TGCAGTGCTAGCACCAGAGAGAGCGGGAGCTACGAGCAGTACTTC.